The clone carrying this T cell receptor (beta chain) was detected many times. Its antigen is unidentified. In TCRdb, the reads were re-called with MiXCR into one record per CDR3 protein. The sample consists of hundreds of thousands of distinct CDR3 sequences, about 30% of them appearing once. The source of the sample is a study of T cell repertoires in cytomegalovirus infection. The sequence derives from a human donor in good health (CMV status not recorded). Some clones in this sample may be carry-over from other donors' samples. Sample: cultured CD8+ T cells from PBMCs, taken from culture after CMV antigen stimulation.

This CDR3 reads CASSLELIGSLNQPQHF. In nucleotides, the CDR3 is TGTGCCAGCAGCTTAGAGCTTATCGGCAGCCTCAATCAGCCCCAGCATTTT. The chain carries TRBV7-2 and TRBJ1-5, with D unresolved. Germline CDR1 reads SGHTA; CDR2 reads FQGNSA. This CDR3 contains 17 residues. Trimming took 1 base from V and 3 from J, leaving 16 bases between them.